These T cell receptor beta chains were read from a single sample in a study of shared clonotypes between healthy human individuals. Here immunoSEQ multiplex PCR was the method, and the copy in TCRdb shows in-frame clones only, minus some. The table shows about 990,000 clones, with 75% to 85% occurring only once. The sample was memory CD4+ T cells from PBMCs. The receptors derive from a man aged 18-30 years in good health. Some clones in this sample may be carry-over from other donors' samples. Each CDR3 is given with its conserved first and last residue. Each record gives: clone size, V gene, J gene, D gene, CDR3 protein, CDR3 DNA. A D gene is named only where the DNA matches it firmly. Clone size is not always given. Where it is, it says once, few, many or a class for expanded clones.

.,TRBV19,TRBJ1-1,.,CASSSDPDTEAFF,TGTGCCAGTAGTTCCGATCCAGACACTGAAGCTTTCTTT
once,TRBV6-5,TRBJ2-7,.,CASSYSDVSPYEQYF,TGTGCCAGCAGTTACTCGGATGTGTCACCCTACGAGCAGTACTTC
.,TRBV20-1,TRBJ1-2,.,CSAYTNYGYTF,TGCAGTGCTTACACGAACTATGGCTACACCTTC
.,TRBV15,TRBJ2-3,.,CATSRDTVSDTQYF,TGTGCCACCAGCAGAGATACGGTATCAGATACGCAGTATTTT
.,TRBV9,TRBJ1-2,TRBD1,CASSGTGVNYGYTF,TGTGCCAGCAGCGGGACAGGGGTTAACTATGGCTACACCTTC
.,TRBV5-1,TRBJ2-5,TRBD2,CASCPSGRFQETQYF,TGCGCCAGCTGTCCTAGCGGGCGCTTCCAAGAGACCCAGTACTTC
.,TRBV6-1,TRBJ1-4,.,CASSEGGQGQAGEKLFF,TGTGCCAGCAGTGAAGGGGGCCAGGGACAAGCGGGTGAAAAACTGTTTTTT
few,TRBV18,TRBJ1-1,.,CASSPGALEAFF,TGTGCCAGCTCACCTGGGGCGCTCGAAGCTTTCTTT
.,TRBV6-5,TRBJ2-3,TRBD1,CASTRTGSTDTQYF,TGTGCCAGCACCAGGACAGGGAGCACAGATACGCAGTATTTT
.,TRBV7-2,TRBJ2-3,TRBD2,CASSLWGLAGTDTQYF,TGTGCCAGCAGCTTATGGGGGCTAGCGGGTACAGATACGCAGTATTTT
.,TRBV15,TRBJ1-2,.,CATSRAPNSGDGYTF,TGTGCCACCAGCAGAGCCCCCAATTCGGGGGATGGCTACACCTTC
many,TRBV29-1,TRBJ2-1,.,CSVLQSNEQFF,TGCAGCGTTCTCCAGAGCAATGAGCAGTTCTTC
few,TRBV19,TRBJ1-1,.,CASSKALGGVRPGAFF,TGTGCCAGTAGTAAGGCCTTGGGGGGCGTCAGGCCGGGAGCTTTCTTT
.,TRBV5-1,TRBJ2-6,.,CASSLGGSSGANVLTF,TGCGCCAGCAGCTTGGGGGGAAGCTCTGGGGCCAACGTCCTGACTTTC
.,TRBV11-3,TRBJ2-1,TRBD2,CASSRLAGGNEQFF,TGTGCCAGCAGCCGACTAGCGGGGGGGAATGAGCAGTTCTTC
.,TRBV28,TRBJ2-7,TRBD1,CASSRQGPYEQYF,TGTGCCAGCAGCCGACAGGGTCCCTACGAGCAGTACTTC
.,TRBV29-1,TRBJ1-4,.,CSVGALSGEKLFF,TGCAGCGTTGGAGCCCTCTCCGGTGAAAAACTGTTTTTT
once,TRBV29-1,TRBJ2-2,.,CSVDRGTGELFF,TGCAGCGTTGACAGGGGAACCGGGGAGCTGTTTTTT
.,TRBV5-4,TRBJ2-7,TRBD1,CASSLGGGGQLYEQYF,TGTGCCAGCAGCTTGGGGGGTGGGGGACAGCTCTACGAGCAGTACTTC
.,TRBV5-6,TRBJ2-7,.,CASSLDRSYEQYF,TGTGCCAGCAGCTTGGACAGAAGCTACGAGCAGTACTTC
.,TRBV11-2,TRBJ2-7,.,CASSLVGGVTYEQYF,TGTGCCAGCAGCTTAGTAGGCGGGGTAACCTACGAGCAGTACTTC
.,TRBV14,TRBJ1-2,.,CASSQYTGVWYTF,TGTGCCAGCAGCCAGTATACGGGGGTCTGGTACACCTTC
.,TRBV5-1,TRBJ2-5,.,CASSLASGRGQETQYF,TGCGCCAGCAGCTTGGCATCTGGGAGGGGGCAAGAGACCCAGTACTTC